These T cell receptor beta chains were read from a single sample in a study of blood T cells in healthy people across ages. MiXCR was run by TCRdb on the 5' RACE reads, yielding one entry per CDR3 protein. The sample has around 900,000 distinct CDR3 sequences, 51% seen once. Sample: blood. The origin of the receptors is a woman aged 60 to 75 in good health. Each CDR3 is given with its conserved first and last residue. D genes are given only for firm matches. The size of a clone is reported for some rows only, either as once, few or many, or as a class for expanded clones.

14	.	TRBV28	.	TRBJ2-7	CASSITGFSVEQYF	TGTGCCAGCAGCATAACAGGGTTTTCGGTCGAGCAGTACTTC
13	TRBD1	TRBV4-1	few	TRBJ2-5	CASSPGTEYGQYF	TGCGCCAGCAGCCCCGGGACAGAGTACGGGCAGTACTTC
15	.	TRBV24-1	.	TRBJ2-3	CATSELPGSTDTQYF	TGTGCCACCAGTGAGTTGCCTGGCAGCACAGATACGCAGTATTTT
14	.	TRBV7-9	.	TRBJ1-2	CASSKQERLGGYTF	TGTGCCAGCAGCAAACAAGAAAGACTAGGTGGCTACACCTTC
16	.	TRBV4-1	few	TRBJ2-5	CASSQDGVEPRETQYF	TGCGCCAGCAGCCAAGATGGAGTCGAGCCTCGAGAGACCCAGTACTTC
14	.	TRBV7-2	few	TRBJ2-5	CASSLFRPDEEQYF	TGTGCCAGCAGCTTATTTCGCCCAGACGAAGAGCAGTACTTC
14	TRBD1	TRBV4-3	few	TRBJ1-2	CATAESQGGYGYTF	TGCGCCACCGCCGAATCCCAGGGGGGTTATGGCTACACCTTC
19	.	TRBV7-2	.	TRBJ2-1	CASSLGGALARSSYNEQFF	TGTGCCAGCAGCTTAGGGGGAGCTCTAGCGCGCAGCTCCTACAATGAGCAGTTCTTC
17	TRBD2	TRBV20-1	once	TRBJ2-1	CGARRRSAGGTGNEQFF	TGCGGTGCTAGGAGGAGGAGCGCGGGAGGTACAGGGAATGAGCAGTTCTTC
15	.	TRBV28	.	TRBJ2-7	CASSLLPGPTAEQYF	TGTGCCAGCAGTTTGTTGCCTGGACCAACCGCCGAGCAGTACTTC
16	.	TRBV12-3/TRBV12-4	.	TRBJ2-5	CASSFGRETYQETQYF	TGTGCCAGCAGTTTTGGACGGGAAACCTACCAAGAGACCCAGTACTTC
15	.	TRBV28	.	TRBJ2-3	CASSYGGEGTDTQYF	TGTGCCAGCAGTTATGGTGGGGAGGGCACAGATACGCAGTATTTT
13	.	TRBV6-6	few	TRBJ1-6	CASRDTYNSPLHF	TGTGCCAGCCGGGACACCTATAATTCACCCCTCCACTTT
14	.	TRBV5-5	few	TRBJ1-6	CASSLEQLNSPLHF	TGTGCCAGCAGCTTAGAACAGCTGAATTCACCCCTCCACTTT
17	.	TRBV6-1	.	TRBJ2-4	CASSERRGTVILDIQYF	TGTGCCAGCAGTGAAAGGAGGGGGACCGTGATTTTGGACATTCAGTACTTC
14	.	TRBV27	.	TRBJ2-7	CASSLIGARYEQYF	TGTGCCAGCAGTTTAATAGGGGCAAGGTACGAGCAGTACTTC
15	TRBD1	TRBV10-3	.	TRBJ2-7	CAISDGRDRGYEQYF	TGTGCCATCAGTGATGGACGGGACAGGGGCTACGAGCAGTACTTC
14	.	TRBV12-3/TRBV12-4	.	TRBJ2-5	CASSLISFQETQYF	TGTGCCAGCAGTTTAATTTCTTTCCAAGAGACCCAGTACTTC
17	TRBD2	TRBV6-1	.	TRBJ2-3	CASSELRLAGVADTQYF	TGTGCCAGCAGTGAACTGCGACTAGCGGGAGTAGCAGATACGCAGTATTTT
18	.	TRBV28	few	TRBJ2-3	CASRPHGAGRTSTDTQYF	TGTGCCAGCCGACCCCATGGGGCGGGAAGAACTAGCACAGATACGCAGTATTTT
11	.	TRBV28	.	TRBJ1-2	CASKVNYGYTF	TGTGCCAGCAAGGTCAACTATGGCTACACCTTC
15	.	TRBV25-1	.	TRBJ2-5	CASSESGGIVETQYF	TGTGCCAGCAGTGAATCAGGCGGGATAGTCGAGACCCAGTACTTC
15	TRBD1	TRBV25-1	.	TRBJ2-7	CASRYAGTGSCEQYF	TGTGCCAGTAGATATGCCGGGACAGGGTCTTGCGAGCAGTACTTC
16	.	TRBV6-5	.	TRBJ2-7	CASSRGTGGNYGEQYF	TGTGCCAGCAGTCGCGGGACTGGCGGGAATTATGGCGAGCAGTACTTC
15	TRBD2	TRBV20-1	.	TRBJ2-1	CSAMRTSGSTHEQFF	TGCAGTGCCATGCGGACTAGCGGGAGTACCCATGAGCAGTTCTTC
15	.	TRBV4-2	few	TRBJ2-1	CASSQDRGRNNEQFF	TGTGCCAGCAGCCAAGATAGGGGTAGAAACAATGAGCAGTTCTTC
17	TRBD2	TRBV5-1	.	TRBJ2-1	CASSLVLTSDTYNEQFF	TGCGCCAGCAGCTTGGTCTTGACTAGCGACACCTACAATGAGCAGTTCTTC